Below are 4 T cell receptor beta chains sequenced from a single sample in a study of Graves' ophthalmopathy and Graves' hyperthyroidism. Amplifying from RNA transcripts, the study obtained TCR beta CDR3 regions. RT-PCR with HTBI primers came first, then second-round multiplex PCR. MiXCR, applied by TCRdb to the multiplex PCR reads, yields one record per CDR3 protein. The table shows roughly 700,000 distinct CDR3 sequences, with about 44% occurring only once. Source material: peripheral blood. The origin of the receptors is an adult man with Graves' ophthalmopathy.

The chain employs TRBV12-3 or TRBV12-4 and TRBJ2-7, with 10 nucleotides matching TRBD1. The CDR3 contains 14 residues. The junction had 8 bases not matched to a gene; V was cut back by 6 bases and J by 6 bases. The CDR3 region is CASSRTGGVGEQYF. The CDR3 DNA follows: TGTGCCAGCAGCCGGACAGGGGGTGTAGGCGAGCAGTACTTC.

This clonotype was observed at least ten times. The genes are TRBV11-2 and TRBJ1-2, with D unresolved. The CDR3 totals 13 residues. Germline assignment: CDR1 SGHAT and CDR2 FQNNGV. V was shortened by 2 bases and J by 4 bases, with 8 bases between the two germline ends. CDR3 sequence reads: CASSLSAAYGYTF. CDR3 nucleotides: TGTGCCAGCAGCTTATCGGCCGCCTATGGCTACACCTTC.

This clonotype is a singleton in its sample. A much bigger clone sits one base away, suggesting this may be a read error. The chain links TRBV24-1 to TRBJ2-7; D is unresolved. The germline V gene encodes CDR1 KGHDR and CDR2 SFDVKD. The CDR3 covers 14 residues. The CDR3 is CASSSPNSPYKQYF. The CDR3 DNA reads as TGTGCCAGCAGTTCCCCTAACAGTCCCTACAAGCAGTACTTC.

This clonotype was picked up many times. The chain links TRBV7-9 to TRBJ1-1; TRBD1 might be the D (5 bases). The V end was cut by 2 bases, the J end by 1 base, with 14 bases between. The CDR3 contains 16 residues. Germline loops: CDR1 SEHNR, CDR2 FQNEAQ (reference sequence). The CDR3 DNA reads as TGTGCCAGCAGCTTACCAGGGAGGGGAGAGAACACTGAAGCTTTCTTT. Translated: CASSLPGRGENTEAFF.